Described below is a single TCR beta chain sequence and its context. This sample was taken from a study of CD8 T cells in ankylosing spondylitis. The length of the CDR3 is 13 residues. Trimming removed 3 bases from V and 6 bases from J, with 11 bases in between. Germline CDR1 LGHDT, CDR2 YNNKEL (reference sequence). TCR beta libraries were made by quantitative 5'-RACE with molecular barcodes. TCRdb independently ran MiXCR on the 5' RACE reads; one entry per CDR3 protein. The repertoire holds just under 350,000 distinct CDR3 sequences, around 15% seen once, with about 1% in the top ten. Material for sequencing was blood, either unsorted or a sorted T cell fraction (not recorded which). The sequence derives from a male donor with ankylosing spondylitis or in good health (not recorded which). The chain couples TRBV3-1 to TRBJ1-2, with no clear D. CDR3 sequence reads: CASSHPSVDGYTF. The DNA for the CDR3 is TGTGCCAGCAGCCACCCTTCGGTGGATGGCTACACCTTC. Complete variable domain (other parts from reference TRBV3-1 and TRBJ1-2): DTAVSQTPKYLVTQMGNDKSIKCEQNLGHDTMYWYKQDSKKFLKIMFSYNNKELIINETVPNRFSPKSPDKAHLNLHINSLELGDSAVYFCASSHPSVDGYTFGSGTRLTVV.